A selection of T cell receptor beta chains follows, all from one sample in a study of control samples from healthy donors and cancer patients. Here immunoSEQ multiplex PCR was the method, and the copy in TCRdb shows in-frame clones only, minus some. Among 150,000 or so clones listed, roughly 93% were seen once. The sample consisted of blood. Source of these receptors: a man younger than 35 in good health. Both conserved end residues are part of each CDR3. The D gene is left open where the match is weak. Clone size is not always given. Where it is, it says once, few, many or a class for expanded clones.

j_call clone_size d_call v_call cdr3_length cdr3_aa cdr3_nt
TRBJ1-3 NA NA TRBV30 14 CAWSRARSGNTIYF TGTGCCTGGAGCAGAGCTAGGTCTGGAAACACCATATATTTT
TRBJ2-5 NA TRBD2 TRBV11-2 17 CASSLDDSGRGAETQYF TGTGCCAGCAGCTTAGACGATAGCGGGAGGGGGGCGGAGACCCAGTACTTC
TRBJ1-1 NA NA TRBV7-2 13 CASSLETVTEAFF TGTGCCAGCAGCTTAGAGACGGTCACTGAAGCTTTCTTT
TRBJ1-1 once NA TRBV12-3/TRBV12-4 13 CASTPDANTEAFF TGTGCCAGCACCCCTGATGCGAACACTGAAGCTTTCTTT
TRBJ2-1 NA TRBD2 TRBV29-1 20 CSVEARPQSSGLAGHNEQFF TGCAGCGTTGAAGCCCGGCCGCAATCCTCGGGGCTAGCGGGTCACAATGAGCAGTTCTTC
TRBJ2-7 NA NA TRBV28 15 CASTPPRGTPYEQYF TGTGCCAGCACCCCCCCCAGGGGCACTCCCTACGAGCAGTACTTC
TRBJ1-5 NA NA TRBV30 14 CAWSLAGGNQPQHF TGTGCCTGGAGTCTCGCAGGGGGCAATCAGCCCCAGCATTTT
TRBJ2-3 NA NA TRBV12-3/TRBV12-4 11 CASRTDNTQYF TGTGCCAGCCGGACCGATAATACGCAGTATTTT
TRBJ1-1 NA NA TRBV4-1 15 CASSQVSVRGTEAFF TGCGCCAGCAGCCAGGTATCCGTCCGGGGGACTGAAGCTTTCTTT
TRBJ2-5 NA NA TRBV4-1 13 CASSRVTKETQYF TGCGCCAGCAGCCGAGTGACAAAAGAGACCCAGTACTTC
TRBJ2-3 NA TRBD1 TRBV7-2 14 CASSPDRGTDTQYF TGTGCCAGCAGCCCTGACAGGGGAACAGATACGCAGTATTTT
TRBJ1-2 NA NA TRBV7-9 13 CASSLRTIHGYTF TGTGCCAGCAGTCTTCGTACTATCCATGGCTACACCTTC
TRBJ1-4 NA TRBD1 TRBV4-1 15 CASSHRQGGNEKLFF TGCGCCAGCAGCCACCGACAGGGCGGTAATGAAAAACTGTTTTTT
TRBJ1-1 NA NA TRBV6-5 15 CASSYSRGANTEAFF TGTGCCAGCAGTTACTCGCGCGGGGCGAACACTGAAGCTTTCTTT
TRBJ2-2 NA TRBD2 TRBV19 15 CASTPQGTSAGELFF TGTGCCAGTACCCCTCAAGGGACTAGCGCCGGGGAGCTGTTTTTT
TRBJ1-1 NA NA TRBV11-2 13 CASSLGQSAEAFF TGTGCCAGCAGCTTAGGACAGTCCGCTGAAGCTTTCTTT
TRBJ1-1 NA TRBD1 TRBV30 12 CARRTGSTEAFF TGTGCCCGCAGGACAGGGTCGACTGAAGCTTTCTTT
TRBJ2-1 NA NA TRBV14 15 CASSPRAPRENEQFF TGTGCCAGCAGCCCCCGGGCTCCCCGGGAAAATGAGCAGTTCTTC
TRBJ1-1 NA NA TRBV6-4 13 CASSKGWNTEAFF TGTGCCAGCAGCAAAGGGTGGAACACTGAAGCTTTCTTT
TRBJ1-1 NA NA TRBV15 15 CATSLGPVLKVEAFF TGTGCCACCAGCTTGGGCCCGGTTCTAAAAGTTGAAGCTTTCTTT
TRBJ1-1 NA NA TRBV6-5 15 CASSYSQGPRTEAFF TGTGCCAGCAGTTACTCACAGGGTCCGAGAACTGAAGCTTTCTTT
TRBJ1-2 NA NA TRBV10-3 15 CAISGVSGRGAGYTF TGTGCCATCAGTGGCGTATCGGGGAGAGGCGCTGGCTACACCTTC
TRBJ1-4 NA TRBD1 TRBV11-2 15 CASRPSGTGNEKLFF TGTGCCAGCAGGCCCAGCGGGACAGGGAACGAAAAACTGTTTTTT
TRBJ2-7 NA NA TRBV12-5 13 CASGLVTSYEQYF TGTGCTAGTGGTTTGGTTACGTCCTACGAGCAGTACTTC
TRBJ1-5 once NA TRBV4-1 15 CASSQGGDWTQPQHF TGCGCCAGCAGCCAAGGTGGGGATTGGACTCAGCCCCAGCATTTT
TRBJ1-4 NA TRBD1 TRBV27 15 CASSSRQGRDEKLFF TGTGCCAGCAGTTCTCGACAGGGACGGGATGAAAAACTGTTTTTT
TRBJ1-1 NA NA TRBV27 13 CASSLNRNTEAFF TGTGCCAGCAGTTTAAACAGGAACACTGAAGCTTTCTTT
TRBJ2-2 NA NA TRBV27 17 CASSFPPKGFDTGELFF TGTGCCAGCAGTTTCCCTCCTAAGGGCTTCGACACCGGGGAGCTGTTTTTT
TRBJ2-1 NA TRBD2 TRBV4-3 15 CASSHSGRGGDEQFF TGCGCCAGCAGCCACAGCGGGAGGGGGGGAGATGAGCAGTTCTTC
TRBJ2-2 NA NA TRBV7-9 13 CASSPTNTGELFF TGTGCCAGCAGCCCAACGAACACCGGGGAGCTGTTTTTT
TRBJ2-2 NA TRBD2 TRBV4-1 16 CASGGLAGFLTGELFF TGCGCCAGCGGGGGACTAGCGGGGTTTCTGACCGGGGAGCTGTTTTTT
TRBJ2-3 NA NA TRBV6-5 12 CASRRLVNTQYF TGTGCCAGCAGAAGACTCGTTAATACGCAGTATTTT
TRBJ2-3 NA TRBD2 TRBV9 15 CASSGGLAGGNTQYF TGTGCCAGCAGCGGTGGACTAGCGGGAGGGAATACGCAGTATTTT
TRBJ2-2 NA TRBD1 TRBV27 18 CASSPRNRGRVVAGELFF TGTGCCAGCAGTCCCAGGAACAGGGGTCGCGTGGTAGCCGGGGAGCTGTTTTTT
TRBJ1-2 NA NA TRBV4-3 15 CASSQALESFHGYTF TGCGCCAGCAGCCAAGCCCTCGAGAGTTTTCATGGCTACACCTTC
TRBJ1-3 NA NA TRBV7-9 14 CASSPLIDGNTIYF TGTGCCAGCAGCCCTCTCATAGATGGAAACACCATATATTTT
TRBJ2-3 NA NA TRBV19 14 CASSNRARTDTQYF TGTGCCAGTAGTAACAGGGCGAGGACAGATACGCAGTATTTT
TRBJ2-5 NA TRBD1 TRBV5-1 16 CASSWDPGQGKETQYF TGCGCCAGCAGCTGGGATCCGGGACAGGGGAAAGAGACCCAGTACTTC
TRBJ2-7 NA NA TRBV19 15 CASSFASSPDYEQYF TGTGCCAGTAGTTTTGCCAGCAGCCCCGACTACGAGCAGTACTTC
TRBJ2-7 NA TRBD2 TRBV29-1 13 CSVLAGEVREQYF TGCAGCGTTTTAGCGGGAGAGGTGAGAGAGCAGTACTTC
TRBJ2-3 NA TRBD1 TRBV6-4 14 CASRRDRVSDTQYF TGTGCCAGCAGAAGGGACAGGGTGTCCGATACGCAGTATTTT
TRBJ2-7 NA TRBD1 TRBV18 14 CASSLDRNPYEQYF TGTGCCAGCTCACTGGACAGGAACCCCTACGAGCAGTACTTC
TRBJ1-1 NA NA TRBV11-3 13 CASSFGPNTEAFF TGTGCCAGCAGCTTCGGGCCGAACACTGAAGCTTTCTTT
TRBJ1-5 NA NA TRBV19 16 CASSKDLGRGNQPQHF TGTGCCAGTAGCAAGGATCTCGGGCGAGGCAATCAGCCCCAGCATTTT
TRBJ2-2 few NA TRBV5-1 16 CASSPGAGGSTGELFF TGCGCCAGCAGCCCTGGGGCAGGGGGGAGCACCGGGGAGCTGTTTTTT